Listed below are T cell receptor beta chains from one sample, sequenced in a study of cytomegalovirus exposure and HLA in healthy donors. The table came from immunoSEQ multiplex PCR; TCRdb's copy has only in-frame clones and leaves some out. Found here are 150,000 or so clones, about two thirds of them singletons; the top ten hold approximately 1.6%. Sequencing was performed on PBMCs. The receptors here all came from a woman under 30 in good health and CMV-seronegative. Each CDR3 is given with its conserved first and last residue. A D gene is named only where the DNA matches it firmly. Clone size is not always given. Where it is, it says once, few, many or a class for expanded clones.

CDR3aa: CASSSGLFRGNEQFF
CDR3nt: TGCGCCAGCAGCTCTGGACTCTTCCGAGGCAATGAGCAGTTCTTC
v_gene: TRBV5-1
abundance: .
d_gene: .
j_gene: TRBJ2-1

CDR3aa: CASSGGDREDFGNTIYF
CDR3nt: TGTGCCAGTAGTGGGGGGGACAGGGAAGACTTCGGAAACACCATATATTTT
v_gene: TRBV19
abundance: .
d_gene: TRBD1
j_gene: TRBJ1-3

CDR3aa: CATSRDGASGGTDTQYF
CDR3nt: TGTGCCACCAGCAGAGATGGTGCTAGCGGGGGCACAGATACGCAGTATTTT
v_gene: TRBV15
abundance: .
d_gene: TRBD2
j_gene: TRBJ2-3

CDR3aa: CASSLEGTGNEKLFF
CDR3nt: TGTGCCAGCAGCTTAGAGGGGACAGGGAATGAAAAACTGTTTTTT
v_gene: TRBV7-9
abundance: .
d_gene: TRBD1
j_gene: TRBJ1-4

CDR3aa: CASSQGGLAASYEQYF
CDR3nt: TGCGCCAGCAGCCAGGGGGGCCTAGCGGCCTCCTACGAGCAGTACTTC
v_gene: TRBV4-1
abundance: few
d_gene: .
j_gene: TRBJ2-7

CDR3aa: CAISEDPTGRYEQYF
CDR3nt: TGTGCCATCAGTGAAGACCCGACAGGGCGGTACGAGCAGTACTTC
v_gene: TRBV10-3
abundance: few
d_gene: TRBD1
j_gene: TRBJ2-7

CDR3aa: CASSSEAGTDTQYF
CDR3nt: TGTGCCAGCAGCTCCGAAGCGGGAACAGATACGCAGTATTTT
v_gene: TRBV7-9
abundance: .
d_gene: TRBD2
j_gene: TRBJ2-3

CDR3aa: CASGSAGTDTQYF
CDR3nt: TGTGCTAGTGGTTCGGCCGGGACAGATACGCAGTATTTT
v_gene: TRBV12-5
abundance: .
d_gene: .
j_gene: TRBJ2-3

CDR3aa: CASRGDRQGSTLNSPLHF
CDR3nt: TGTGCCAGCAGAGGTGATAGACAGGGAAGTACCCTTAATTCACCCCTCCACTTT
v_gene: TRBV2
abundance: .
d_gene: TRBD1
j_gene: TRBJ1-6

CDR3aa: CASSPGQGFNEQFF
CDR3nt: TGTGCCAGCTCACCTGGACAGGGATTTAATGAGCAGTTCTTC
v_gene: TRBV18
abundance: few
d_gene: TRBD1
j_gene: TRBJ2-1